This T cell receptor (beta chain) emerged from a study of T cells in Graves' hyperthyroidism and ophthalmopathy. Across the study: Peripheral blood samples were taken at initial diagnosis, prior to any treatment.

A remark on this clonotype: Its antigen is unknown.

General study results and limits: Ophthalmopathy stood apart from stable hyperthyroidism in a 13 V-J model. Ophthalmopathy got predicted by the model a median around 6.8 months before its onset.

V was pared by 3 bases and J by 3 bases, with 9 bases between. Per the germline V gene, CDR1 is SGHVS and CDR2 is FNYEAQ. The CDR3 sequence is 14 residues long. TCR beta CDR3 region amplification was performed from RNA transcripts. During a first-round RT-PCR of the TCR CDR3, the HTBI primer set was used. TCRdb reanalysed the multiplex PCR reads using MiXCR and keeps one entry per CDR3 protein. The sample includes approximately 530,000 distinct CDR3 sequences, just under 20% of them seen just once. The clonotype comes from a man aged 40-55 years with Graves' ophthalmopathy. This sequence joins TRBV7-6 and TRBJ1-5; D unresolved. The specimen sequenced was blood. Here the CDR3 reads CASSFGGPNQPQHF. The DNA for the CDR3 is TGTGCCAGCAGCTTTGGAGGGCCCAATCAGCCCCAGCATTTT. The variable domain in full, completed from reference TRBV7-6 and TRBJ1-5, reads GAGVSQSPRYKVTKRGQDVALRCDPISGHVSLYWYRQALGQGPEFLTYFNYEAQQDKSGLPNDRFSAERPEGSISTLTIQRTEQRDSAMYRCASSFGGPNQPQHFGDGTRLSIL.